The subject of this entry is one TCR beta chain. Its antigen is undetermined. TCRdb processed the 5' RACE reads again and assigns one entry to each CDR3 protein, with no DNA. The sample's table shows about 200,000 distinct CDR3 sequences. Germline V gives CDR1 SQVTM, CDR2 ANQGSEA. There are 18 residues in the CDR3. The data originate from a study of monozygotic twins with inflammatory bowel disease. Regarding the study as a whole: Those with IBD had lower TCRbeta diversity (inverse Simpson) than their healthy co-twins did.

The sample consisted of blood. This chain joins TRBV29-1 and TRBJ2-1; the TCRdb call, TRBD2, lacks DNA for checking. This sequence was found in a human donor with ulcerative colitis or Crohn's disease, or a healthy co-twin of an affected twin (not recorded which). The chain's CDR3 is CSVTGTSGLISSFNEQFF.